This T cell receptor (beta chain) was captured by sequencing in a study of CD8+ T cells in alopecia areata. Overall study results and limits: Greater clonality was observed in lesional scalp samples, especially alopecia totalis/universalis, versus normal scalp. Sharing of TCR sequences between patients (possibly for HLA-related reasons) was less clear than in mice.

V lost 5 bases to trimming and J lost 7 bases, with 12 bases between them. Germline-derived CDR1 and CDR2 are GTSNPN and SVGIG (reference sequence). The CDR3 runs 11 residues. TCR sequencing used cDNA made by reverse transcription of extracted RNA. Profiling relied on immunoSEQ multiplex PCR, and the TCRdb table lists in-frame clones only, not all of them. Among 90,000 to 130,000 clones listed, 55% to 75% were seen once. Cell sorting on a FACSAria was used to separate CD4+ and CD8+ T cells from the PBMCs. Remarks on this clone: Antigen unknown.

The genes are TRBV30 and TRBJ2-7; the D is unclear. The TCR was taken from a human donor in good health. The sequencing input was CD8+ T cells sorted from blood. The CDR3 is CAWATQAEQYF. CDR3 bases: TGTGCCTGGGCTACGCAGGCTGAGCAGTACTTC.